A selection of T cell receptor beta chains follows, all from one sample in a study of cytomegalovirus exposure and HLA in healthy donors. The repertoire was sequenced with immunoSEQ multiplex PCR; TCRdb's copy has only in-frame clones and lacks some. Of about 130,000 clones listed, approximately 80% were seen once; the top ten hold roughly 2.5%. The sequenced sample was PBMCs. These receptors were taken from a man in his thirties or forties in good health and CMV-seronegative. The CDR3 runs from the conserved cysteine through the conserved F or W. The order of the fields is clone size, D gene, V gene, J gene, CDR3 protein, CDR3 DNA. D genes are given only for firm matches. Some rows have no size entry. The others give once, few or many, or a class for an expanded clone.

NA	NA	TRBV28	TRBJ2-5	CASSLPQGAQYF	TGTGCCAGCAGTTTACCTCAAGGGGCCCAGTACTTC
NA	NA	TRBV15	TRBJ1-2	CATSMMDKNYGYTF	TGTGCCACCAGCATGATGGACAAGAACTATGGCTACACCTTC
NA	NA	TRBV21-1	TRBJ2-7	CASSSTSGRPYEQYF	TGTGCCAGCAGCAGCACTAGCGGGAGGCCCTACGAGCAGTACTTC
NA	TRBD1	TRBV5-4	TRBJ1-1	CASSTQGVGEAFF	TGTGCCAGCAGCACACAGGGGGTGGGTGAAGCTTTCTTT
NA	NA	TRBV11-3	TRBJ2-5	CASSRETQYF	TGTGCCAGCAGCCGAGAGACCCAGTACTTC
once	TRBD1	TRBV29-1	TRBJ2-2	CSVPAPGTGHGELFF	TGCAGCGTTCCCGCCCCCGGGACAGGCCACGGGGAGCTGTTTTTT
few	TRBD1	TRBV27	TRBJ2-7	CASSLTGGFSGQYF	TGTGCCAGCAGTCTGACAGGGGGCTTTAGCGGGCAGTACTTC
once	NA	TRBV30	TRBJ1-4	CAWSRREKLFF	TGTGCCTGGAGTCGCCGGGAAAAACTGTTTTTT
NA	TRBD1	TRBV7-9	TRBJ1-5	CASSLTTGTGNNQPQHF	TGTGCCAGCAGCTTAACAACTGGGACAGGGAACAATCAGCCCCAGCATTTT
NA	TRBD2	TRBV7-8	TRBJ2-1	CASSLAVAGEGNEQFF	TGTGCCAGCAGCTTAGCCGTCGCGGGAGAGGGTAATGAGCAGTTCTTC
few	TRBD1	TRBV9	TRBJ1-3	CASSVGDPDRGHSGNTIYF	TGTGCCAGCAGCGTAGGGGATCCGGACAGGGGCCACTCTGGAAACACCATATATTTT
NA	NA	TRBV19	TRBJ1-1	CASSHGANTEAFF	TGTGCCAGTAGTCATGGGGCCAACACTGAAGCTTTCTTT
NA	TRBD1	TRBV6-1	TRBJ2-5	CATSTGGEQETQYF	TGTGCCACCTCAACAGGGGGCGAACAAGAGACCCAGTACTTC
NA	NA	TRBV9	TRBJ2-1	CASTGGPSYNEQFF	TGTGCCAGCACCGGGGGGCCCTCCTACAATGAGCAGTTCTTC
NA	TRBD2	TRBV29-1	TRBJ2-3	CSVGDTGTSVDTQYF	TGCAGCGTTGGGGATACCGGGACTAGCGTAGATACGCAGTATTTT
NA	TRBD2	TRBV10-2	TRBJ2-3	CASEGLELPGTQYF	TGCGCCAGCGAGGGACTAGAGCTCCCGGGTACGCAGTATTTT
NA	NA	TRBV27	TRBJ1-1	CASSPQQGYTEAFF	TGTGCCAGCAGTCCACAACAGGGTTACACTGAAGCTTTCTTT
NA	TRBD1	TRBV5-1	TRBJ1-5	CASRQGQGRNQPQHF	TGCGCCAGCAGACAAGGACAGGGAAGAAATCAGCCCCAGCATTTT
NA	NA	TRBV29-1	TRBJ2-1	CSVEGAPLNEQFF	TGCAGCGTTGAGGGGGCTCCCCTCAATGAGCAGTTCTTC
NA	NA	TRBV9	TRBJ2-1	CASSVEELVAEQFF	TGTGCCAGCAGCGTCGAGGAGCTAGTCGCTGAGCAGTTCTTC
NA	NA	TRBV5-1	TRBJ1-2	CASSQEDGRVDGYTF	TGCGCCAGCAGCCAAGAGGATGGCAGGGTCGATGGCTACACCTTC
NA	TRBD1	TRBV5-4	TRBJ2-1	CASSLRTGENEQFF	TGTGCCAGCAGCTTGAGGACAGGGGAGAATGAGCAGTTCTTC